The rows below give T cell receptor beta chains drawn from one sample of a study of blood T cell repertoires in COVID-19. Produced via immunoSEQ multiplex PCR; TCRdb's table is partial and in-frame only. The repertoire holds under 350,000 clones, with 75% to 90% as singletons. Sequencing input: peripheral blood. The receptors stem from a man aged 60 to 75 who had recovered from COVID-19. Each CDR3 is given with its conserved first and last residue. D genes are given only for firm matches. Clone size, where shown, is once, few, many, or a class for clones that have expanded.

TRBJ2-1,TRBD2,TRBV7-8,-,TGTGCCAGCAGCTTATATAGCGGGGGGGCCAATGAGCAGTTCTTC,CASSLYSGGANEQFF
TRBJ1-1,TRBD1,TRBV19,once,TGTGCCAGTAGTATAGAAGAGGACAGGGAAGTTCGTGAAGCTTTCTTT,CASSIEEDREVREAFF
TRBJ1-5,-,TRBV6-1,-,TGTGCCAGCAGTGAACAGTATCGCAATCAGCCCCAGCATTTT,CASSEQYRNQPQHF
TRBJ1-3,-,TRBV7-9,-,TGTGCCAGCAGCTTAGGGGGCCTCGGAAACACCATATATTTT,CASSLGGLGNTIYF
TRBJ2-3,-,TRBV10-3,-,TGTGCCATCAGTGCCAATGTAGGGTCCGGGGCAGATACGCAGTATTTT,CAISANVGSGADTQYF
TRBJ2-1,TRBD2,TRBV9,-,TGTGCCAGCAGCGTAGGGTCCAGCGGGGGGTTCTATGAGCAGTTCTTC,CASSVGSSGGFYEQFF
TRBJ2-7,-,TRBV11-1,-,TGTGCCAGCAGCTTCGGGGGTCGTACCTACGAGCAGTACTTC,CASSFGGRTYEQYF
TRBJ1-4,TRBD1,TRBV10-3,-,TGTGCCCCGGACAGGGTGGGTGAAAAACTGTTTTTT,CAPDRVGEKLFF
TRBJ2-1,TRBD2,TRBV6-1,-,TGTGCCAGCAGTGAAGGACTAGCGGGAGTGGGTGAGCAGTTCTTC,CASSEGLAGVGEQFF
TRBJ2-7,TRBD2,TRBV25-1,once,TGTGCCAGCAGTGAATATACAGGGACTAGGCAATACGAGCAGTACTTC,CASSEYTGTRQYEQYF
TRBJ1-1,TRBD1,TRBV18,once,TGTGCCAGCTCTTCGGGACAGGGAATGAACACTGAAGCTTTCTTT,CASSSGQGMNTEAFF
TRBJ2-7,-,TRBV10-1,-,TGCGCCAGCAGGGTCAGGCCCTCCTACGAGCAGTACTTC,CASRVRPSYEQYF
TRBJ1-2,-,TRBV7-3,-,TGTGCCAGCAGCTTAGGGCAGGGGTATGGCTACACCTTC,CASSLGQGYGYTF
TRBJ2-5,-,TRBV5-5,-,TGTGCCAGCAGCCCCACAGGGTTGATGGAGACCCAGTACTTC,CASSPTGLMETQYF
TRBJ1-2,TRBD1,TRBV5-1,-,TGCGCCAGCAGCACCACAGGGGGGGCGAACTATGGCTACACCTTC,CASSTTGGANYGYTF